The 12 T cell receptor beta chains reported below all come from one sample, sequenced in a study of cytomegalovirus exposure and HLA in healthy donors. It was with 60 Vbeta and 13 Jbeta primers that the PCR ran. This table comes from immunoSEQ multiplex PCR, and its TCRdb copy is limited to in-frame clones, with some not included. The sample shows roughly 150,000 clones, roughly 80% of them seen only once. The sample comprised PBMCs. The source is a woman in her thirties or forties in good health and CMV-seropositive.

The genes are TRBV5-8 and TRBJ2-7, with 7 bases fitting TRBD1. Per the germline V gene, CDR1 is SGHTS and CDR2 is YDEGEE. J was trimmed by 3 bases and V by 5 bases; bases with no gene match: 8. The CDR3 spans 14 residues. The CDR3 sequence is CASRLTGSNYEQYF. In DNA form, the CDR3 reads TGTGCCAGCAGATTGACAGGGTCGAACTACGAGCAGTACTTC.

The V call is TRBV7-6, the J call TRBJ2-3; D unresolved. V was pared by 1 base and J by 9 bases, with 8 bases between. The CDR3 covers 12 residues. Germline CDR1 is SGHVS and CDR2 is FNYEAQ. DNA for the CDR3: TGTGCCAGCAGCTTAGGGAGTCCCACGCAGTATTTT. It is translated as CASSLGSPTQYF.

V is TRBV27 and J is TRBJ2-7, with 8 positions matching TRBD2. CDR3 length: 15 amino acids. Per germline, CDR1 MNHEY and CDR2 SMNVEV (reference sequence). The trim removed 0 bases at V and 5 bases at J, leaving 6 bases unmatched. This chain's CDR3 is CASSLSAGGFDEQYF. CDR3 DNA: TGTGCCAGCAGTTTATCGGCGGGAGGCTTCGACGAGCAGTACTTC.

This chain joins TRBV28 and TRBJ1-2, with D hard to call. V dropped 5 bases and J dropped 4 bases, with 14 bases sitting between them. This CDR3 is built from 14 residues. Looked up from germline, CDR1 is MDHEN and CDR2 is SYDVKM. CDR3 sequence: CASSPLGEGYGYTF. CDR3 nucleotides: TGTGCCAGCAGTCCTCTCGGGGAGGGCTATGGCTACACCTTC.

J is TRBJ2-1 and V is TRBV2; 8 bases map to TRBD2. The CDR3 is made up of 14 amino acids. Germline CDR1 SNHLY, CDR2 FYNNEI. V trimming: 4 bases; J trimming: 9 bases; junction bases outside the gene matches: 8. CDR3 sequence reads: CASSVYGRGGEQFF. For the CDR3, the DNA is TGTGCCAGCAGTGTTTACGGGAGGGGGGGTGAGCAGTTCTTC.

The V call is TRBV15, the J call TRBJ2-7; TRBD2 aligns across 10 bases. CDR3 length: 15 amino acids. Per the germline V gene, CDR1 is LNHNV and CDR2 is YYDKDF (reference sequence). The V and J ends lost 5 bases and 7 bases, in that order; junction bases with no gene match: 11. The CDR3 protein is CATSPWGSGGLEQYF. CDR3 nucleotide sequence: TGTGCCACCAGCCCGTGGGGTAGCGGGGGGCTAGAGCAGTACTTC. The full variable domain, its missing parts supplied by reference TRBV15 and TRBJ2-7, is DAMVIQNPRYQVTQFGKPVTLSCSQTLNHNVMYWYQQKSSQAPKLLFHYYDKDFNNEADTPDNFQSRRPNTSFCFLDIRSPGLGDTAMYLCATSPWGSGGLEQYFGPGTRLTVT.

This clone was counted only a few times. V and J are TRBV6-6 and TRBJ1-3; D uncertain. With 4 bases removed from V and 3 bases from J, the gap between germline ends came to 7 bases. The germline V gene encodes CDR1 MNHNY and CDR2 SVGAGI (reference sequence). The CDR3 runs 13 residues. In DNA, the CDR3 is TGTGCCAGCAGTTTCGACTTTGGAAACACCATATATTTT. It specifies CASSFDFGNTIYF.

The chain couples TRBV5-6 to TRBJ2-7, with 9 bases fitting TRBD2. The V segment lost 4 bases and the J segment 3 bases; nucleotides outside the gene matches: 8. This CDR3 is 15 amino acids long. Looked up from germline, CDR1 is SGHDT and CDR2 is YYEEEE. The CDR3 sequence: CASSPGLANNYEQYF. For the CDR3, the DNA is TGTGCCAGCAGCCCTGGACTAGCGAATAACTACGAGCAGTACTTC.

The chain joins TRBV7-2 to TRBJ2-3, with 10 bases lining up with TRBD1. The CDR3 loop spans 14 amino acids. Germline trimming cut 3 bases from V and 6 bases from J; bases unmatched to any gene: 3. Per germline, CDR1 SGHTA and CDR2 FQGNSA. CDR3 coding DNA: TGTGCCAGCAGCTTGGACAGGGGGTCGGATACGCAGTATTTT. Translation: CASSLDRGSDTQYF.

The chain combines TRBV21-1 with TRBJ2-2; the table calls TRBD2, which could not be checked here. TRBV21-1 is a known pseudogene. The CDR3 extends over 12 amino acids. CDR3 in amino acids: CASSNGPEELFF. DNA for the CDR3: TGTGCCAGCAGCAACGGTCCCGAGGAGCTGTTTTTT.

The chain joins TRBV27 to TRBJ1-2; the D is unclear. There are 15 residues in the CDR3. V lost 6 bases, J lost 4 bases, and 18 bases lay in between. Germline assignment: CDR1 MNHEY and CDR2 SMNVEV (reference sequence). CDR3 nucleotides: TGTGCCAGCAGCCTAGGCGGGGATGGACGCTATGGCTACACCTTC. This translates into CASSLGGDGRYGYTF.

This clone was seen once. The genes are TRBV7-3 and TRBJ2-5; TRBD1 matches at 8 bases. The ends lost 5 bases at V and 3 bases at J; junction bases unmatched: 5. In germline, CDR1 is SGHTA, CDR2 FQGTGA. The CDR3 is made up of 14 amino acids. CDR3 amino acids: CASSKDRAEETQYF. The CDR3 coding sequence is TGTGCCAGCAGCAAGGACAGGGCAGAAGAGACCCAGTACTTC.